One sample yielded the 4 T cell receptor beta chains listed below, sequenced in a study of OX40 agonist ivuxolimab in advanced cancers. The data were produced by immunoSEQ multiplex PCR, yet TCRdb's version contains in-frame clones alone and is incomplete. The data show around 33,000 clones, around 90% seen once. The sample here was CD4+ or CD8+ T cells sorted from blood, taken in a trial of the OX40 agonist ivuxolimab. The receptors were gathered from an adult with an advanced solid tumor such as melanoma, head and neck, liver or kidney cancer.

The gene calls are TRBV13 and TRBJ1-3; TRBD1 aligns across 7 bases. With 5 bases clipped from V and 3 bases from J, the junction kept 7 bases outside the gene matches. CDR1 is PRHDT and CDR2 is FYEKMQ in the germline V gene (reference sequence). This CDR3 is built from 15 residues. The CDR3 loop is CASSPPRDSGNTIYF. CDR3 bases: TGTGCCAGCAGCCCACCCCGGGACAGTGGAAACACCATATATTTT.

V usage is TRBV11-1 and J usage is TRBJ2-6; D might be TRBD2 (5 bases). CDR1 is SGHAT, CDR2 FQDESV, per germline (reference sequence). The CDR3 consists of 14 residues. V shed 4 bases and J shed 3 bases, with 7 bases lying between them. DNA of the CDR3: TGTGCCAGCAGCTCGGGGTATGGGGCCAACGTCCTGACTTTC. Its translation: CASSSGYGANVLTF.

The chain links TRBV11-2 to TRBJ2-4, with D perhaps matching TRBD1 (6 bases). Germline V lookup: CDR1 SGHAT, CDR2 FQNNGV. The length of the CDR3 is 13 residues. V was pared by 2 bases and J by 6 bases, with 8 bases between. In nucleotides, the CDR3 is TGTGCCAGCAGCTTACAACAGGGAAACATTCAGTACTTC. This codes for CASSLQQGNIQYF.

This sequence joins TRBV7-6 and TRBJ2-1; TRBD1 matches 8 bases. CDR1 SGHVS and CDR2 FNYEAQ come from the germline V gene. The CDR3 is made up of 15 amino acids. The J segment lost 2 bases and the V segment lost 4 bases, leaving 4 bases of the junction unmatched. The CDR3 loop reads CASSYGQGPYNEQFF. CDR3 coding DNA: TGTGCCAGCAGCTATGGACAGGGCCCCTACAATGAGCAGTTCTTC.